Listed below are T cell receptor beta chains from one sample, sequenced in a study of neoadjuvant anti-PD-1 for oral cavity cancer. Libraries were prepared by immunoSEQ multiplex PCR; TCRdb keeps only in-frame clonotypes and omits some of them. The sample lists roughly 12,000 clones, more than 55% occurring once. Specimen: tumor tissue, collected before nivolumab (anti-PD-1) treatment. These receptors all come from a person aged 35 to 85 with oral cavity squamous cell carcinoma. Both conserved end residues are part of each CDR3. The order of the fields is D gene, V gene, clone size, J gene, CDR3 DNA, CDR3 protein. D genes are given only for firm matches. A clone size is listed for some rows: how often the clone was seen (once, few, many), or a class if it is expanded.

TRBD1,TRBV7-3,NA,TRBJ2-7,TGTGCCAGCGGGACAGGGGCCGAGCAGTACTTC,CASGTGAEQYF
NA,TRBV6-5,few,TRBJ1-5,TGTGCCAGCAGTTACTCCGGGAAGGAGCCCCAGCATTTT,CASSYSGKEPQHF
TRBD2,TRBV5-4,NA,TRBJ2-2,TGTGCCAGCAGCCAGGGACTAGCGGGATTCGCCGGGGAGCTGTTTTTT,CASSQGLAGFAGELFF
NA,TRBV27,once,TRBJ2-3,TGTGCCAGCAGTTTATCGGGCGGAGATACGCAGTATTTT,CASSLSGGDTQYF
NA,TRBV7-7,once,TRBJ2-5,TGTGCCTCGGCACGGTTGGGGGAGACCCAGTACTTC,CASARLGETQYF
TRBD1,TRBV27,NA,TRBJ1-2,TGTGCCAGCAGTTGGGGACAGGGTAATGGCTACACCTTC,CASSWGQGNGYTF
TRBD2,TRBV28,NA,TRBJ2-2,TGTGCCAGCAGACCGGGACTAGCGGCGAGGGGGGAGCTGTTTTTT,CASRPGLAARGELFF
NA,TRBV29-1,medium-sized,TRBJ1-3,TGCAGCGTTGCGGGGAGTGGAAACACCATATATTTT,CSVAGSGNTIYF
NA,TRBV7-3,NA,TRBJ2-7,TGTGCCAGCAGCCTTGACCGGGCCTCGAGAGAGCAGTACTTC,CASSLDRASREQYF
NA,TRBV2,NA,TRBJ2-7,TGTGCCAGCAGTGAAGCATATAGCGGAACCTACGAGCAGTACTTC,CASSEAYSGTYEQYF
TRBD2,TRBV6-6,few,TRBJ2-1,TGTGCCAGCAGTTACGACACTAGCGGGATCTACAATGAGCAGTTCTTC,CASSYDTSGIYNEQFF
NA,TRBV18,NA,TRBJ2-2,TGTGCCAGCTCACCATCTACGGACCAGCGGGAGCTGTTTTTT,CASSPSTDQRELFF
NA,TRBV7-9,few,TRBJ1-5,TGTGCCAGCAGCTTAGCCCATGGGGGCAATCAGCCCCAGCATTTT,CASSLAHGGNQPQHF
TRBD1,TRBV5-1,once,TRBJ2-7,TGCGCCAGCAGCCCTAACTACGGGACAGGGGGGCAGTACGAGCAGTACTTC,CASSPNYGTGGQYEQYF
NA,TRBV6-1,NA,TRBJ1-3,TGTGCCAGCAGTGAACTTGAGGAGAGCTCTGGAAACACCATATATTTT,CASSELEESSGNTIYF
TRBD2,TRBV5-6,NA,TRBJ2-5,TGTGCCAGCAGCACGGGACTAGTCATGGAGACCCAGTACTTC,CASSTGLVMETQYF
NA,TRBV5-8,few,TRBJ2-6,TGTGCCAGCAGCTTGCAAGGGACTGGGGCCAACGTCCTGACTTTC,CASSLQGTGANVLTF
NA,TRBV21-1,NA,TRBJ2-1,TGTGCCAGCAGCAAAGTATGGGGACTTCTCTACAATGAGCAGTTCTTC,CASSKVWGLLYNEQFF
NA,TRBV14,NA,TRBJ2-7,TGTGCCAGCAGCCAAGTGGTAAAAGGCGGCGAGCAGTACTTC,CASSQVVKGGEQYF
NA,TRBV7-9,NA,TRBJ2-2,TGTGCCAGCAGCTTAGAGGGGAACACCGGGGAGCTGTTTTTT,CASSLEGNTGELFF
NA,TRBV5-8,NA,TRBJ2-5,TGTGCCAGCACCTTGAGCGGGGAGACCCAGTACTTC,CASTLSGETQYF
NA,TRBV7-2,NA,TRBJ2-1,TGTGCCAGCAGCTTAGCCCAGCGCACCTACAATGAGCAGTTCTTC,CASSLAQRTYNEQFF
TRBD1,TRBV6-1,NA,TRBJ1-5,TGTGCCAGCAGTGGTCCAGGGGGAACGAATCAGCCCCAGCATTTT,CASSGPGGTNQPQHF
NA,TRBV2,NA,TRBJ2-2,TGTGCCAGCAGTCGGCAGGGTTATGGCGGGGAGCTGTTTTTT,CASSRQGYGGELFF
TRBD2,TRBV25-1,NA,TRBJ2-3,TGTGCCAGCAGTGAACTTGGTAGCGGGGGGTCCACAGATACGCAGTATTTT,CASSELGSGGSTDTQYF
TRBD2,TRBV6-5,few,TRBJ2-1,TGTGCCAGCAGCGAGGTAGCGGGAAGCTACAATGAGCAGTTCTTC,CASSEVAGSYNEQFF
TRBD1,TRBV14,NA,TRBJ1-2,TGTGCCAGCAGCCAAGGGCAACAGGGGGTTGGCTATGGCTACACCTTC,CASSQGQQGVGYGYTF
NA,TRBV27,NA,TRBJ2-7,TGTGCCAGCAGTCCAAACTTCGAGCAGTACTTC,CASSPNFEQYF
TRBD1,TRBV7-9,NA,TRBJ2-7,TGTGCCAGCAGCAACCTAAGGGGGCCCTACGAGCAGTACTTC,CASSNLRGPYEQYF
NA,TRBV9,NA,TRBJ1-5,TGTGCCAGCAGCGTCGGGGAGGGAAGCAATCAGCCCCAGCATTTT,CASSVGEGSNQPQHF
TRBD2,TRBV5-6,NA,TRBJ2-5,TGTGCCAGCAGCTTATCTAGCGGTCAAGAGACCCAGTACTTC,CASSLSSGQETQYF
NA,TRBV5-1,NA,TRBJ2-7,TGCGCCAGCAGCTTGACCGCATACGAGCAGTACTTC,CASSLTAYEQYF
NA,TRBV5-1,NA,TRBJ2-1,TGCGCCAGCAGCTTGGGCGGAGGGAGAGACAATGAGCAGTTCTTC,CASSLGGGRDNEQFF
NA,TRBV28,NA,TRBJ2-1,TGTGCCAGCAGCCGGCGGCAGCCTGGATCTAATGAGCAGTTCTTC,CASSRRQPGSNEQFF
NA,TRBV7-9,few,TRBJ2-7,TGTGCCAGCAGCTTAGTGGTGAGTTACGAGCAGTACTTC,CASSLVVSYEQYF
NA,TRBV5-1,NA,TRBJ2-5,TGCGCCAGCAGCTTGGGAGGGGCGCGGGGAGAGACCCAGTACTTC,CASSLGGARGETQYF
NA,TRBV11-2,few,TRBJ2-5,TGTGCCAGCAGGGCCCCCGCAGGGGAGACCCAGTACTTC,CASRAPAGETQYF
NA,TRBV5-5,NA,TRBJ2-1,TGTGCCAGCAGCTTGAGCCTATACAATGAGCAGTTCTTC,CASSLSLYNEQFF
NA,TRBV7-6,NA,TRBJ2-3,TGTGCCAGCAGCTCCCGGGACAGCACAGATACGCAGTATTTT,CASSSRDSTDTQYF
NA,TRBV11-2,few,TRBJ1-4,TGTGCCAGCAGCTCCGGGCCTTACCCCGGGGAAAAACTGTTTTTT,CASSSGPYPGEKLFF
TRBD2,TRBV27,few,TRBJ2-3,TGTGCCAGCAGTTTGGGACTAGCCACAGATACGCAGTATTTT,CASSLGLATDTQYF
NA,TRBV29-1,once,TRBJ2-5,TGCAGCGCAGCGGACAGCCAAGAGACCCAGTACTTC,CSAADSQETQYF
TRBD2,TRBV27,NA,TRBJ2-1,TGTGCCAGCAGTTTCGGACTAGCGGGAGTAAATGAGCAGTTCTTC,CASSFGLAGVNEQFF
TRBD1,TRBV19,NA,TRBJ2-1,TGTGCCAGTAGTACGGGACAGTCGGGATACAATGAGCAGTTCTTC,CASSTGQSGYNEQFF
TRBD2,TRBV27,few,TRBJ2-1,TGTGCCAGCAGTCCCCATAGGACTAGCGGGAGGGAGAATGAGCAGTTCTTC,CASSPHRTSGRENEQFF
TRBD1,TRBV18,NA,TRBJ1-2,TGTGCCAGCTCACCCCCGGGACAGGGGCGCTATGGCTACACCTTC,CASSPPGQGRYGYTF
NA,TRBV5-1,once,TRBJ1-2,TGCGCCAGCAGCTCGACAGAAGTCGGTTATGGCTACACCTTC,CASSSTEVGYGYTF
TRBD2,TRBV5-1,medium-sized,TRBJ2-7,TGCGCCAGCAGCGTTTGGGGGCCCCAAAGGGTTAGCGGGAGGGCCTTCAACGAGCAGTACTTC,CASSVWGPQRVSGRAFNEQYF
TRBD2,TRBV30,NA,TRBJ2-1,TGTGCCTTCTCGAGCGTTATGACTAGCGGAAACCCCAATGAGCAGTTCTTC,CAFSSVMTSGNPNEQFF
NA,TRBV6-1,large,TRBJ1-2,TGTGCCAGCAGTGAAGACAGAGCTAACTATGGCTACACCTTC,CASSEDRANYGYTF
NA,TRBV7-3,medium-sized,TRBJ2-2,TGTGCCAGCAGCCTCAGCCCGGCGAACACCGGGGAGCTGTTTTTT,CASSLSPANTGELFF
NA,TRBV6-1,NA,TRBJ1-3,TGTGCCAGCAGTGAAGGTGGAAACACCATATATTTT,CASSEGGNTIYF
TRBD2,TRBV6-1,NA,TRBJ2-4,TGTGCCAGCAGAGCGGGACTAGAGAAAAACATTCAGTACTTC,CASRAGLEKNIQYF
NA,TRBV28,NA,TRBJ1-5,TGTGCCAGCAGATCCAAGGGCTATCAGCCCCAGCATTTT,CASRSKGYQPQHF
NA,TRBV10-3,NA,TRBJ2-6,TGTGCCATTCTCCCTACTGCCGGGGCCAACGTCCTGACTTTC,CAILPTAGANVLTF
NA,TRBV4-1,medium-sized,TRBJ1-5,TGCGCCAGCAGCCAATACGGACAGCCGAATCAGCCCCAGCATTTT,CASSQYGQPNQPQHF
NA,TRBV5-8,few,TRBJ2-7,TGTGCCAGCAGCCCTTCTACCTCTAAGTACGAGCAGTACTTC,CASSPSTSKYEQYF
NA,TRBV14,NA,TRBJ2-7,TGTGCCAGCAGCCCTGGACTATACGGCGAGCAGTACTTC,CASSPGLYGEQYF
TRBD1,TRBV11-2,NA,TRBJ2-1,TGTGCCAGCAGCCTACGGACAGGGGGCTTAAGCGATAATGAGCAGTTCTTC,CASSLRTGGLSDNEQFF